Below, 29 T cell receptor beta chains from the same sample are listed, as sequenced in a study of blood T cell repertoires in COVID-19. Assay used: immunoSEQ multiplex PCR; TCRdb lists only in-frame clones, some missing. The repertoire holds more than 150,000 clones, with around nine tenths as singletons. The source material was peripheral blood. The receptors were sampled from a man aged 70-80 years with active or convalescent COVID-19.

The chain links TRBV5-5 to TRBJ2-3; D is ambiguous. V was trimmed by 4 bases and J by 4 bases, leaving 16 bases between them. The CDR3 spans 15 residues. Germline assignment: CDR1 SGHKS and CDR2 YYEKEE (reference sequence). The CDR3 sequence: CASSAEPLPSDTQYF. The CDR3 region has the DNA TGTGCCAGCAGCGCGGAACCCCTCCCATCAGATACGCAGTATTTT.

As DNA, the CDR3 is TGTGCCAGCAGCCGCGGGACGGTAGATACGCAGTATTTT. Translation gives CASSRGTVDTQYF. V usage is TRBV14 and J usage is TRBJ2-3; a possible D gene is TRBD2 (6 bases). The ends were cut back, 4 bases at V and 5 bases at J, with 10 bases in the middle. The germline CDR1 and CDR2 sequences are SGHDN and FVKESK. This CDR3 is built from 13 residues.

This chain joins TRBV7-4 and TRBJ2-5; 10 bases fit TRBD1. After removal of 4 bases from V and 5 bases from J, the junction contained 10 bases not matched to a gene. Germline values: CDR1 SGHVT, CDR2 SQSDAQ. The CDR3 loop spans 16 amino acids. DNA for the CDR3: TGTGCCAGCAGCTATCATGAGACAGGGGGCGACGAGACCCAGTACTTC. Its protein is CASSYHETGGDETQYF. Based on the CDR3 plus reference TRBV7-4 and TRBJ2-5, the full variable domain is GAGVSQSPRYKVAKRGRDVALRCDSISGHVTLYWYRQTLGQGSEVLTYSQSDAQRDKSGRPSGRFSAERPERSVSTLKIQRTEQGDSAVYLCASSYHETGGDETQYFGPGTRLLVL.

About this clone itself: This CDR3 is also generated by other DNA sequences in the sample. The chain carries TRBV5-1 and TRBJ1-1, with D maybe TRBD1 (5 bases). V gave up 0 bases and J gave up 0 bases, with 9 bases separating them. The CDR3 is 15 amino acids. Germline V gives CDR1 SGHRS, CDR2 YFSETQ. CDR3 loop: CASSLEEGLNTEAFF. The CDR3 coding sequence is TGCGCCAGCAGCTTGGAGGAGGGGCTGAACACTGAAGCTTTCTTT.

The chain combines TRBV1 with TRBJ2-7; the D call in the table, TRBD2, was not verified against the DNA. TRBV1 is a documented pseudogene. CDR3 size: 14 residues. CDR3 sequence (DNA): TGCACCAGCAGCGATAGAGCGGACTCCTACGAGCAGTACTTC. Translating it yields CTSSDRADSYEQYF.

This sequence joins TRBV9 and TRBJ2-7; 9 bases are shared with TRBD1. CDR1 is SGDLS, CDR2 YYNGEE, per germline. The CDR3 covers 13 residues. The J segment lost 12 bases and the V segment lost 2 bases, leaving 9 bases of the junction unmatched. DNA of the CDR3: TGTGCCAGCAGCGTGGGGACAGGGCTTGATCTGTACTTC. Translating gives CASSVGTGLDLYF. The whole variable domain, filled in from reference TRBV9 and TRBJ2-7, reads DSGVTQTPKHLITATGQRVTLRCSPRSGDLSVYWYQQSLDQGLQFLIQYYNGEERAKGNILERFSAQQFPDLHSELNLSSLELGDSALYFCASSVGTGLDLYFGPGTRLTVT.

This chain joins TRBV5-1 and TRBJ2-7, with 9 bases fitting TRBD1. Germline values: CDR1 SGHRS, CDR2 YFSETQ. Germline trimming cut 4 bases from V and 5 bases from J; bases unmatched to any gene: 7. CDR3 size: 14 residues. Here the CDR3 DNA reads TGCGCCAGCAGCCCCGGGACAGGGAACGACGAGCAGTACTTC. Protein: CASSPGTGNDEQYF.

J is TRBJ2-3 and V is TRBV10-2; TRBD2 agrees at 9 bases. Per the germline V gene, CDR1 is WSHSY and CDR2 is SAAADI. Trimming took 8 bases from V and 5 from J; bases not matched to a gene: 8. This CDR3 spans 14 amino acids. The CDR3 DNA reads as TGCGCCAGCTGTAGCGGGGGCCTGGGAGATACGCAGTATTTT. It translates to CASCSGGLGDTQYF.

The sample holds one count of this clone. This chain joins TRBV5-1 and TRBJ2-1, with D possibly matching TRBD2 (6 bases). The CDR3 runs 21 residues. Trimming took 1 base from V and 0 from J, leaving 26 bases between them. Germline-derived CDR1 and CDR2 are SGHRS and YFSETQ. CDR3 protein: CASSLRRWRDSVLDSYNEQFF. Written as DNA, the CDR3 is TGCGCCAGCAGCTTGCGGAGGTGGCGGGATTCGGTATTGGACTCCTACAATGAGCAGTTCTTC.

The rearrangement joins TRBV5-4 to TRBJ2-7, with D perhaps matching TRBD1 (5 bases). The V end was cut by 4 bases, the J end by 5 bases, with 16 bases between. The V gene's germline CDR1 is SGHNT and CDR2 YYREEE (reference sequence). The CDR3 sequence is 14 residues long. CDR3: CASSPMLGRDEQYF. DNA for the CDR3: TGTGCCAGCAGCCCAATGCTTGGCAGGGACGAGCAGTACTTC.

This clone was recorded once. V is TRBV18 and J is TRBJ1-2; possibly TRBD1 for D (5 bases). Trimming pared 4 bases from V and 2 bases from J, leaving 14 bases between. CDR1 KGHSH and CDR2 LQKENI come from the germline V gene. The CDR3 contains 15 residues. CDR3 sequence (DNA): TGTGCCAGCTCACTAGACGGACAAAGAAACTATGGCTACACCTTC. This translates into CASSLDGQRNYGYTF.

In its sample, this clone was seen once. The chain joins TRBV10-3 to TRBJ2-1, with 7 bases aligning to TRBD2. Germline trimming cut 7 bases from V and 5 bases from J; bases unmatched to any gene: 5. This CDR3 region has 13 residues. In germline, CDR1 is ENHRY, CDR2 SYGVKD. In DNA, the CDR3 is TGTGCCATCAAACCGGGGACTAACAATGAGCAGTTCTTC. It translates to CAIKPGTNNEQFF.

V gene TRBV27 combines with J gene TRBJ1-1; no definite D call. The CDR3 consists of 13 residues. Looked up from germline, CDR1 is MNHEY and CDR2 is SMNVEV (reference sequence). The V end lost 4 bases, the J end lost 4 bases, and 10 bases lay between the germline ends. CDR3 sequence reads: CASSSSRGTEAFF. The DNA for the CDR3 is TGTGCCAGCAGTTCCTCACGGGGCACTGAAGCTTTCTTT.

V gene TRBV3-1 (or the pseudogene TRBV3-2) combines with J gene TRBJ2-1, with D uncertain. The CDR3 is made up of 15 amino acids. Trimming took 1 base from V and 5 from J, leaving 12 bases between them. From germline, CDR1 is LGHDT and CDR2 YNNKEL (reference sequence). The CDR3 sequence: CASSQVLSNDNEQFF. The CDR3 DNA sequence: TGTGCCAGCAGCCAAGTTTTGTCTAACGACAATGAGCAGTTCTTC.

The V call is TRBV2, the J call TRBJ1-4; maybe TRBD1 (5 bases). This CDR3 has 15 residues. Germline lookup yields CDR1 SNHLY and CDR2 FYNNEI. The V and J ends lost 3 bases and 3 bases respectively, with 11 bases between them. The CDR3 protein is CASSDVGVANEKLFF. In DNA form, the CDR3 reads TGTGCCAGCAGTGACGTAGGGGTCGCTAATGAAAAACTGTTTTTT.

This clone turned up a few times. The J gene is TRBJ2-5, the V gene TRBV6-5; D is possibly TRBD2 (5 bases). Per the germline V gene, CDR1 is MNHEY and CDR2 is SVGAGI. V was pared by 6 bases and J by 0 bases, with 14 bases between. The CDR3 runs 15 residues. The CDR3 region is CASRSAGSYQETQYF. CDR3 DNA: TGTGCCAGCAGGAGCGCTGGGAGTTACCAAGAGACCCAGTACTTC.

The rearrangement links TRBV28 to TRBJ1-2; D gene unclear. The V gene lost 2 bases and the J gene lost 2 bases, with 6 bases spanning the gap. The germline CDR1 and CDR2 sequences are MDHEN and SYDVKM. The CDR3 loop spans 13 amino acids. Written as DNA, the CDR3 is TGTGCCAGCAGTTTAGGCCCAAACTATGGCTACACCTTC. This encodes CASSLGPNYGYTF.

V usage is TRBV5-6 and J usage is TRBJ2-5; 11 bases are a match to TRBD1. This CDR3 region has 16 residues. Germline lookup yields CDR1 SGHDT and CDR2 YYEEEE. V gave up 4 bases and J gave up 4 bases; unmatched junction bases: 9. The CDR3 here is CASSPIGQGAGETQYF. Here the CDR3 DNA reads TGTGCCAGCAGCCCGATCGGACAGGGGGCAGGAGAGACCCAGTACTTC. The full variable domain, completed using reference TRBV5-6 and TRBJ2-5, is DAGVTQSPTHLIKTRGQQVTLRCSPKSGHDTVSWYQQALGQGPQFIFQYYEEEERQRGNFPDRFSGHQFPNYSSELNVNALLLGDSALYLCASSPIGQGAGETQYFGPGTRLLVL.

The chain has TRBV6-5 and TRBJ2-5, with D possibly being TRBD1 (5 bases). V dropped 6 bases and J dropped 5 bases, with 16 bases sitting between them. The germline CDR1 and CDR2 sequences are MNHEY and SVGAGI. The CDR3 sequence is 14 residues long. CDR3 region: CASSRAQGGETQYF. CDR3 nucleotides: TGTGCCAGCAGCAGGGCCCAGGGTGGGGAGACCCAGTACTTC.

The gene calls are TRBV7-8 and TRBJ2-3; 7 nucleotides align to TRBD1. V was pared by 1 base and J by 5 bases, with 9 bases of the junction left unmatched. Germline CDR1 SGHVS, CDR2 FQNEAQ. This CDR3 spans 16 amino acids. DNA of the CDR3: TGTGCCAGCAGCTTAGTAGGGGGCTTTAGCCGAGATACGCAGTATTTT. It encodes CASSLVGGFSRDTQYF.

The V gene is TRBV4-3, the J gene TRBJ2-2; 9 bases map to TRBD1. Looked up from germline, CDR1 is LGHNA and CDR2 is YSLEER. The V gene end was trimmed by 1 base and the J gene end by 4 bases; junction bases not matched to a gene: 1. The CDR3 is 15 residues long. The chain's CDR3 is CASSQGTGVTGELFF. The DNA for the CDR3 is TGCGCCAGCAGCCAAGGGACAGGGGTCACCGGGGAGCTGTTTTTT.

This chain connects TRBV6-2 or TRBV6-3 to TRBJ2-5; D is perhaps TRBD2 (6 bases). Per the germline V gene, CDR1 is MNHEY and CDR2 is SVGEGT. Trimming cost V 5 bases and J 5 bases, with 21 bases left between them. The CDR3 is 16 residues long. In nucleotides, the CDR3 is TGTGCCAGCAGTACCGGGGGACTTGGGGGTCAGGAGACCCAGTACTTC. Protein product: CASSTGGLGGQETQYF.

The chain links TRBV4-3 to TRBJ2-6, with D possibly matching TRBD2 (5 bases). V was cut by 0 bases and J by 4 bases, with 10 bases left in between. Germline CDR1 is LGHNA and CDR2 is YSLEER. The CDR3 has 16 residues. CDR3 bases: TGCGCCAGCAGCCAAGATTTGAGGGTCGGGGCCAACGTCCTGACTTTC. The encoded protein is CASSQDLRVGANVLTF.

The chain employs TRBV27 and TRBJ2-7, with 10 bases that match TRBD1. With 6 bases clipped from V and 5 bases from J, the junction kept 7 bases outside the gene matches. The CDR3 spans 14 residues. In germline, CDR1 is MNHEY, CDR2 SMNVEV (reference sequence). CDR3 nucleotide sequence: TGTGCCAGCAGGAAGACAGGGGGCTTCGACGAGCAGTACTTC. This encodes CASRKTGGFDEQYF.

J is TRBJ1-6 and V is TRBV14, with TRBD1 matching over 9 bases. The CDR3 covers 14 residues. V gave up 4 bases and J gave up 6 bases; unmatched junction bases: 1. CDR1 is SGHDN, CDR2 FVKESK, per germline. CDR3 region: CASSPGQGNSPLHF. DNA for the CDR3: TGTGCCAGCAGCCCGGGACAGGGTAATTCACCCCTCCACTTT.

V is TRBV11-2 and J is TRBJ2-5; D uncertain. This CDR3 is built from 15 residues. The V end lost 0 bases, the J end lost 7 bases, and 15 bases lay between the germline ends. From germline, CDR1 is SGHAT and CDR2 FQNNGV. The CDR3 spells CASSLDLSGVGTQYF. CDR3 coding DNA: TGTGCCAGCAGCTTAGATCTGTCAGGCGTTGGGACCCAGTACTTC.

V is TRBV7-2 and J is TRBJ2-7; D uncertain. Germline assignment: CDR1 SGHTA and CDR2 FQGNSA. V dropped 1 base and J dropped 3 bases, with 7 bases sitting between them. This CDR3 comprises 13 residues. CDR3 nucleotides: TGTGCCAGCAGCTTAGATCACAGCTACGAGCAGTACTTC. It translates to CASSLDHSYEQYF. The full variable domain, with the rest looked up from reference TRBV7-2 and TRBJ2-7, is GAGVSQSPSNKVTEKGKDVELRCDPISGHTALYWYRQSLGQGLEFLIYFQGNSAPDKSGLPSDRFSAERTGGSVSTLTIQRTQQEDSAVYLCASSLDHSYEQYFGPGTRLTVT.

The genes are TRBV19 and TRBJ2-3; D perhaps matches TRBD2 (5 bases). Per germline, CDR1 LNHDA and CDR2 SQIVND (reference sequence). Deletions cut 3 bases from V and 2 bases from J, with 15 bases between. This CDR3 has 16 amino acids. In nucleotides, the CDR3 is TGTGCCAGTAGTATCGTCGGGAATCCTATCACAGATACGCAGTATTTT. Amino acid sequence: CASSIVGNPITDTQYF.

The V and J genes are TRBV7-2 and TRBJ2-3, with 8 bases identical to TRBD2. With V trimmed by 1 base and J by 2 bases, 8 bases remained unmatched. Germline values: CDR1 SGHTA, CDR2 FQGNSA. The CDR3 runs 17 residues. The CDR3 DNA sequence: TGTGCCAGCAGCTTAGGACTAGCGACTATCTCCACAGATACGCAGTATTTT. Residues: CASSLGLATISTDTQYF.